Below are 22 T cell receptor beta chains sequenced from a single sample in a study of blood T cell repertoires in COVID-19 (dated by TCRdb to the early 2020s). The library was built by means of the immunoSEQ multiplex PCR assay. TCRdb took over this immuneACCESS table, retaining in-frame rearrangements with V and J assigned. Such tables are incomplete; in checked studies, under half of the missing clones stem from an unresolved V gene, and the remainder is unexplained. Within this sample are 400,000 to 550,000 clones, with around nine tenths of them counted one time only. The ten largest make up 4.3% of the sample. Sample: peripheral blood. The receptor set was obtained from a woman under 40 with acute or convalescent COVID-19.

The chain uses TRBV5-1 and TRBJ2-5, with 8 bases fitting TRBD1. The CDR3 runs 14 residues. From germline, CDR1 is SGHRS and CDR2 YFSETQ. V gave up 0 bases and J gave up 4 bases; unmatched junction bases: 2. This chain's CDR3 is CASSLDRGAETQYF. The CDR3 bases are TGCGCCAGCAGCTTGGACAGGGGGGCAGAGACCCAGTACTTC. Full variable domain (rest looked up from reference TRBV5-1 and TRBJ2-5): KAGVTQTPRYLIKTRGQQVTLSCSPISGHRSVSWYQQTPGQGLQFLFEYFSETQRNKGNFPGRFSGRQFSNSRSEMNVSTLELGDSALYLCASSLDRGAETQYFGPGTRLLVL.

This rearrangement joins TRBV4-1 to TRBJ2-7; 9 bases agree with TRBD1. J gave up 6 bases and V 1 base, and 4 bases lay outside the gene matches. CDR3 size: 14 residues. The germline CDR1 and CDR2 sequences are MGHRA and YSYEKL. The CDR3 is CASSQAQGAREQYF. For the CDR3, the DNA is TGCGCCAGCAGCCAAGCACAGGGGGCCCGCGAGCAGTACTTC.

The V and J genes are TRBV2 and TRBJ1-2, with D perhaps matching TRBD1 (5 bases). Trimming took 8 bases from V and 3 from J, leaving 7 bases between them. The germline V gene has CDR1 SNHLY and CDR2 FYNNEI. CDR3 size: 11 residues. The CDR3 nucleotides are TGTGCCAGCCCGGGGGACTATGGCTACACCTTC. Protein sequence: CASPGDYGYTF.

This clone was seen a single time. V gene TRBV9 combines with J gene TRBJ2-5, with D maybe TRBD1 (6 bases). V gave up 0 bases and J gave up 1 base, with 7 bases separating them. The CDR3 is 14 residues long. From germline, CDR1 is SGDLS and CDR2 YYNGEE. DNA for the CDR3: TGTGCCAGCAGCGTAGGGACAGCCCAAGAGACCCAGTACTTC. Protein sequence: CASSVGTAQETQYF.

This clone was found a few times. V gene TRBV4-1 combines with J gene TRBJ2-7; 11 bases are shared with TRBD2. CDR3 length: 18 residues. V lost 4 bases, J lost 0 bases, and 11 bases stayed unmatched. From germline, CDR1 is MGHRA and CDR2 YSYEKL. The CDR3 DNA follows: TGCGCCAGCAGCCGCGGACTAGCGGGCCAAGTAGCCTCCTACGAGCAGTACTTC. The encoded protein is CASSRGLAGQVASYEQYF.

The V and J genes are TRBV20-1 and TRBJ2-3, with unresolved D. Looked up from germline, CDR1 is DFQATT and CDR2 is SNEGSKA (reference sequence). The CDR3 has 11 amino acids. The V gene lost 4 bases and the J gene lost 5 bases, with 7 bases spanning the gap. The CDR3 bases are TGCAGTGCTAAAAAGCAAGATACGCAGTATTTT. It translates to CSAKKQDTQYF.

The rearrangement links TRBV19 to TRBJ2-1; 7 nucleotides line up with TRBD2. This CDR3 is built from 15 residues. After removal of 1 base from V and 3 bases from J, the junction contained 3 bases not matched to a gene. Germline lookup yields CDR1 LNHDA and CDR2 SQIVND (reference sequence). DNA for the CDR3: TGTGCCAGTAGTATAGGGGGGGGGATCTACAATGAGCAGTTCTTC. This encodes CASSIGGGIYNEQFF.

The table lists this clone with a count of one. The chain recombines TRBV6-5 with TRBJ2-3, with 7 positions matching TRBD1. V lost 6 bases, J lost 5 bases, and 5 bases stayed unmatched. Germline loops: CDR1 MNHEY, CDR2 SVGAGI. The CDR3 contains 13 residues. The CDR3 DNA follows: TGTGCCAGCAGAAACAGGGGTGTAGATACGCAGTATTTT. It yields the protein CASRNRGVDTQYF.

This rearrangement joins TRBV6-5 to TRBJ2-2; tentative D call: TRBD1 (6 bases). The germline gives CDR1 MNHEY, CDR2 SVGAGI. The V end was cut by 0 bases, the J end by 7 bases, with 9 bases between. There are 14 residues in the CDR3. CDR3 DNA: TGTGCCAGCAGTTACTCGTCACAGGGCGGGGAGCTGTTTTTT. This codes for CASSYSSQGGELFF.

CDR3 bases: TGTGCCACCAGTGACCGAACAGGCCCCGGGGAGCTGTTTTTT. Translation gives CATSDRTGPGELFF. The rearrangement links TRBV24-1 to TRBJ2-2, with D perhaps TRBD1 (5 bases). The CDR3 loop spans 14 amino acids. V gave up 4 bases and J gave up 6 bases, with 11 bases separating them. CDR1 is KGHDR, CDR2 SFDVKD, per germline.

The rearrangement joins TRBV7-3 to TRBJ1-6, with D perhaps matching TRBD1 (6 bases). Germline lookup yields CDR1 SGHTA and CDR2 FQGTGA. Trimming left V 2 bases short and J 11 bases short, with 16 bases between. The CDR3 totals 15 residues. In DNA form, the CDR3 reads TGTGCCAGCAGCTTACCCCCACAGGGTTTGCCACCCCTCCACTTT. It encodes CASSLPPQGLPPLHF.

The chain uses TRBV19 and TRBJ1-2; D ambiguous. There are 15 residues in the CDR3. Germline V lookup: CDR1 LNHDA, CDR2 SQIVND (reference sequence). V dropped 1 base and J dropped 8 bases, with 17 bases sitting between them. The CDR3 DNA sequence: TGTGCCAGTAGTATAGGAATTGGCGCGGCGGGGGGCTACACCTTC. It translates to CASSIGIGAAGGYTF.

CDR3 sequence (DNA): TGTGCCAGCAGTCCGGGACAGGGGTCTGGTGGCTACACCTTC. Its translation is CASSPGQGSGGYTF. V and J are TRBV6-5 and TRBJ1-2; 10 nucleotides line up with TRBD1. V dropped 5 bases and J dropped 7; count of bases not matched to a gene: 7. In germline, CDR1 is MNHEY, CDR2 SVGAGI. CDR3 length: 14 amino acids.

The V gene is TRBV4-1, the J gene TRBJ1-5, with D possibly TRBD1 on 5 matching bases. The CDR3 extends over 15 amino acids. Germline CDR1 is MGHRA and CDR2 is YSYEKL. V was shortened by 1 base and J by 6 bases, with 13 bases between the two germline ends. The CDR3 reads CASSQVVTVFQPQHF. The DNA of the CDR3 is TGCGCCAGCAGCCAAGTCGTGACAGTCTTTCAGCCCCAGCATTTT.

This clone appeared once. This chain's CDR3 is CSGGQGDQETQYF. In nucleotides, the CDR3 is TGCAGCGGGGGACAGGGAGACCAAGAGACCCAGTACTTC. The chain has TRBV29-1 and TRBJ2-5; TRBD1 aligns across 9 bases. Germline-derived CDR1 and CDR2 are SQVTM and ANQGSEA. The CDR3 sequence is 13 residues long. The junction had 3 bases not matched to a gene; V was cut back by 7 bases and J by 0 bases.

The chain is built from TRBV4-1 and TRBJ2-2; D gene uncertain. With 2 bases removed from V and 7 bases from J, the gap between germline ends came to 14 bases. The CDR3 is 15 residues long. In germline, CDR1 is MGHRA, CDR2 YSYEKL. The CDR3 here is CASSQWYSLFGELFF. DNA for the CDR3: TGCGCCAGCAGCCAATGGTACAGCCTCTTCGGGGAGCTGTTTTTT.

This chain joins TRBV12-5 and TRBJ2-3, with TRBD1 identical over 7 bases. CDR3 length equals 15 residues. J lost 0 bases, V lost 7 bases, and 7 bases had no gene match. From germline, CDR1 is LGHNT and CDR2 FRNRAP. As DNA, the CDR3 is TGTGCTAGTGCTTCCATACAGGGGAGCACAGATACGCAGTATTTT. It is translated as CASASIQGSTDTQYF.

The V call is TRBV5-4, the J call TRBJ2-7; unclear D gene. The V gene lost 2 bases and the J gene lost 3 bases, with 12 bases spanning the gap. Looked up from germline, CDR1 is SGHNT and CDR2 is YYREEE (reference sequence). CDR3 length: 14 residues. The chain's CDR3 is CASSLDRLNYEQYF. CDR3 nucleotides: TGTGCCAGCAGCTTAGACCGACTCAACTACGAGCAGTACTTC. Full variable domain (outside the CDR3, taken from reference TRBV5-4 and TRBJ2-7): ETGVTQSPTHLIKTRGQQVTLRCSSQSGHNTVSWYQQALGQGPQFIFQYYREEENGRGNFPPRFSGLQFPNYSSELNVNALELDDSALYLCASSLDRLNYEQYFGPGTRLTVT.

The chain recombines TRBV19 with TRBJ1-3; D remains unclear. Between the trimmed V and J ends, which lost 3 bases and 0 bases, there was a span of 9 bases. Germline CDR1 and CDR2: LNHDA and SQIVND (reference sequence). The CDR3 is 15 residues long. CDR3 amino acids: CASSISGVSGNTIYF. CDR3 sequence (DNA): TGTGCCAGTAGTATTTCAGGTGTCTCTGGAAACACCATATATTTT. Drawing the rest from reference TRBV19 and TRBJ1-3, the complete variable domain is DGGITQSPKYLFRKEGQNVTLSCEQNLNHDAMYWYRQDPGQGLRLIYYSQIVNDFQKGDIAEGYSVSREKKESFPLTVTSAQKNPTAFYLCASSISGVSGNTIYFGEGSWLTVV.

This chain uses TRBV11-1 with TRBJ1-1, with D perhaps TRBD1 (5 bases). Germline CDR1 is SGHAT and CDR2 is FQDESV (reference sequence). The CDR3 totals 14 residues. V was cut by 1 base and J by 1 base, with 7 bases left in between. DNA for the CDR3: TGTGCCAGCAGCTTAGTAGGGGAGAACACTGAAGCTTTCTTT. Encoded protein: CASSLVGENTEAFF. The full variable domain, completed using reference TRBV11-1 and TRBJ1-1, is EAEVAQSPRYKITEKSQAVAFWCDPISGHATLYWYRQILGQGPELLVQFQDESVVDDSQLPKDRFSAERLKGVDSTLKIQPAELGDSAMYLCASSLVGENTEAFFGQGTRLTVV.

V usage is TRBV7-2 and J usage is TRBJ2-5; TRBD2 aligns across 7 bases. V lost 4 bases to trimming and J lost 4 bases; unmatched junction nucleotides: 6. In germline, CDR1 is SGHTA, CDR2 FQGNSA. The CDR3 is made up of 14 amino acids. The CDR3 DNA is TGTGCCAGCAGCTCATCGGGGGGAATAGAGACCCAGTACTTC. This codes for CASSSSGGIETQYF.

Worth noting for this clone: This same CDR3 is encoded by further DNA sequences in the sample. CDR3 nucleotide sequence: TGTGCCACCAGCATTTACAGGGGGGCCTACGAGCAGTACTTC. Translating it yields CATSIYRGAYEQYF. V and J are TRBV15 and TRBJ2-7, with 8 bases matching TRBD1. The CDR3 spans 14 residues. Per germline, CDR1 LNHNV and CDR2 YYDKDF (reference sequence). J lost 2 bases, V lost 4 bases, and 4 bases had no gene match.